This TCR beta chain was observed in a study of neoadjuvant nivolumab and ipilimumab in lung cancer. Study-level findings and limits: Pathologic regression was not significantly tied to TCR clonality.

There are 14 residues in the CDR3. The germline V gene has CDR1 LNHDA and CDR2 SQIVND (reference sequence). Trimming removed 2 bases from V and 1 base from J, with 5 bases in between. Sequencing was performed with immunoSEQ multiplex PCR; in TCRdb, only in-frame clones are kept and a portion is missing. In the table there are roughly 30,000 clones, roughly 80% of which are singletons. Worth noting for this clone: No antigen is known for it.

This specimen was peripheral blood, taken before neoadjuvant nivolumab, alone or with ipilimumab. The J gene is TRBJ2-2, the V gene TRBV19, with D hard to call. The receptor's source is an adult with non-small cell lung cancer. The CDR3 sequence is CASSIRQNTGELFF. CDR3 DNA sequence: TGTGCCAGTAGTATACGACAGAACACCGGGGAGCTGTTTTTT.